Listed below are T cell receptor beta chains from one sample, sequenced in a study of T-cell reconstitution after alpha-beta-depleted transplantation in children. Each CDR3 protein gets one entry after TCRdb re-called the PCR reads with MiXCR. The sample consists of approximately 190,000 distinct CDR3 sequences, roughly 9.1% of them appearing once. The source was PBMCs, mostly from graft donor cells, collected 360 days after TCRalphabeta/CD19-depleted stem cell transplant. Receptors originate from a male patient aged 2-10 years who had a stem cell transplant for acute myeloid leukemia, so the T cells may come from the graft donor. CDR3s include the opening cysteine and the closing phenylalanine or tryptophan. The D gene is left open where the match is weak. Clone size, where shown, is once, few, many, or a class for clones that have expanded.

j_call cdr3_length v_call clone_size d_call cdr3_aa cdr3_nt
TRBJ2-5 14 TRBV20-1 - TRBD1 CSARVGGSQETQYF TGCAGTGCTAGAGTAGGGGGCTCCCAAGAGACCCAGTACTTC
TRBJ2-3 14 TRBV28 many - CASSSFRTFHTQYF TGTGCCAGCAGTTCCTTTCGGACTTTTCATACGCAGTATTTT
TRBJ2-1 16 TRBV5-6 - TRBD1 CASSSTVPYRGDEQFF TGTGCCAGCAGCTCCACGGTACCATACAGGGGCGATGAGCAGTTCTTC
TRBJ2-1 14 TRBV5-1 few - CASGKGSFSNEQFF TGCGCCAGCGGAAAGGGTAGTTTCTCCAATGAGCAGTTCTTC
TRBJ2-5 16 TRBV4-3 many - CASSQDFGWLGKTQYF TGCGCCAGCAGCCAAGATTTTGGATGGCTCGGCAAGACCCAGTACTTC
TRBJ1-1 12 TRBV29-1 many - CSVVPRVSEAFF TGCAGCGTTGTTCCTAGGGTGTCTGAAGCTTTCTTT
TRBJ2-5 15 TRBV10-3 few - CAISEPQTPKETQYF TGTGCCATCAGTGAGCCTCAGACACCCAAAGAGACCCAGTACTTC
TRBJ2-1 16 TRBV3-1 few TRBD1 CASSLPKGAEVDEQFF TGTGCCAGCAGCCTGCCTAAGGGGGCCGAGGTGGATGAGCAGTTCTTC
TRBJ1-1 14 TRBV27 - - CASSSWTGCSEAFF TGTGCCAGCAGTTCATGGACGGGGTGCTCTGAAGCTTTCTTT
TRBJ2-5 15 TRBV11-2 many - CASSLELWRELTQYF TGTGCCAGCAGCTTAGAACTGTGGAGGGAGCTGACCCAGTACTTC
TRBJ2-1 14 TRBV20-1 many TRBD2 CSAIAGASYNEQFF TGCAGTGCCATAGCGGGGGCGTCCTACAATGAGCAGTTCTTC